Below are 25 T cell receptor beta chains sequenced from a single sample in a study of human T cells and chemical hapten exposure. The authors' total RNA extraction used unfractionated whole blood. TCRdb used MiXCR to reprocess the 5' RACE reads, holding one entry per CDR3 protein. This table has over 95,000 distinct CDR3 sequences, approximately 19% appearing once. The receptors were sampled from a human donor in good health.

Details on this clonotype: The germline gene is not matched at one end of the junction; a read error may be the cause. V gene TRBV20-1 combines with J gene TRBJ1-3; 10 bases align to TRBD1. The germline CDR1 and CDR2 sequences are DFQATT and SNEGSKA (reference sequence). CDR3 size: 17 residues. CDR3 protein: CSALDRGEAGPGNTIYF. CDR3 in DNA: TGCAGTGCCTTGGACAGGGGGGAGGCAGGGCCTGGGAACACCATATATTTT.

This chain joins TRBV6-5 and TRBJ2-3; D gene ambiguous. V was clipped by 2 bases and J by 3 bases, with 6 bases between them. CDR3 length equals 13 residues. Germline lookup yields CDR1 MNHEY and CDR2 SVGAGI. This CDR3 is CASSYDGTDTQYF. CDR3 coding DNA: TGTGCCAGCAGTTACGACGGAACAGATACGCAGTATTTT.

The rearrangement uses TRBV6-1 and TRBJ2-3; possibly TRBD2 for D (6 bases). Trimming removed 8 bases from V and 7 bases from J, with 7 bases in between. Germline CDR1 is MNHNS and CDR2 is SASEGT. CDR3 length: 10 residues. This CDR3 reads CASGDYTQYF. The DNA of the CDR3 is TGTGCCAGCGGGGACTATACGCAGTATTTT.

The chain couples TRBV4-2 to TRBJ2-1, with D perhaps TRBD1 (6 bases). The ends were cut back, 1 base at V and 5 bases at J, with 15 bases in the middle. The CDR3 loop spans 16 amino acids. Germline V CDR1 and CDR2: LGHNA, YNFKEQ. In DNA, the CDR3 is TGTGCCAGCAGCCAAGCCCAGGGGAGCTCAAACAATGAGCAGTTCTTC. It encodes CASSQAQGSSNNEQFF.

The table lists this clonotype with many counts. V usage is TRBV3-1 and J usage is TRBJ1-5; a weak D match, TRBD1 (5 bases). CDR3 length: 18 residues. Looked up from germline, CDR1 is LGHDT and CDR2 is YNNKEL (reference sequence). Trimming took off 1 base at V and 1 base at J, with 17 bases between the two ends. The CDR3 DNA is TGTGCCAGCAGCCAAGGTTCGACAGCCCCCCTAAGCAATCAGCCCCAGCATTTT. Translated, it gives CASSQGSTAPLSNQPQHF.

J is TRBJ1-4 and V is TRBV12-3 or TRBV12-4; D is possibly TRBD1 (5 bases). Trimming removed 6 bases from V and 0 bases from J, with 17 bases in between. The CDR3 is 17 residues long. The CDR3: CASSPRAGIATNEKLFF. CDR3 DNA sequence: TGTGCCAGCAGCCCCAGGGCGGGAATTGCAACTAATGAAAAACTGTTTTTT.

V and J are TRBV18 and TRBJ2-1; the match to TRBD2 covers 8 bases. CDR3 size: 15 residues. Germline CDR1 KGHSH, CDR2 LQKENI. The trim removed 0 bases at V and 6 bases at J, leaving 4 bases unmatched. The CDR3 DNA follows: TGTGCCAGCTCACCACCAAGCGGGGGACGCAATGAGCAGTTCTTC. This translates into CASSPPSGGRNEQFF.

The chain has TRBV4-1 and TRBJ1-2, with TRBD1 as a possible D gene (5 bases). Deletions cut 1 base from V and 2 bases from J, with 11 bases between. CDR1 is MGHRA and CDR2 is YSYEKL in the germline V gene. The CDR3 length is 15 residues. The CDR3 spells CASSQVMTVNYGYTF. Written as DNA, the CDR3 is TGCGCCAGCAGCCAAGTTATGACAGTGAACTATGGCTACACCTTC.

This chain joins TRBV28 and TRBJ1-1; 7 nucleotides match TRBD1. This CDR3 has 13 residues. The germline V gene has CDR1 MDHEN and CDR2 SYDVKM. Trimming at V came to 3 bases and at J to 6 bases, leaving 4 bases not matched to a gene. The CDR3 loop is CASSLLDRAEAFF. The DNA for the CDR3 is TGTGCCAGCAGTTTGCTCGACAGGGCTGAAGCTTTCTTT.

The chain couples TRBV20-1 to TRBJ2-7, with TRBD2 as a possible D gene (6 bases). The CDR3 has 13 residues. Trimming left V 6 bases short and J 0 bases short, with 12 bases between. Germline CDR1 DFQATT, CDR2 SNEGSKA (reference sequence). Here the CDR3 DNA reads TGCAGTGCCCCGGGGGATAGCTCCTACGAGCAGTACTTC. Its protein product is CSAPGDSSYEQYF.

This clonotype has just a few counts. The chain couples TRBV28 to TRBJ2-6; 7 bases map to TRBD1. The CDR3 has 15 amino acids. Trimming at V came to 11 bases and at J to 0 bases, leaving 7 bases not matched to a gene. Germline CDR1 and CDR2: MDHEN and SYDVKM. The CDR3, as DNA: TGTGCCGTACAGGGGTCCCGCTCTGGGGCCAACGTCCTGACTTTC. It codes for CAVQGSRSGANVLTF.

The rearrangement uses TRBV5-6 and TRBJ2-2; D is unclear. Per the germline V gene, CDR1 is SGHDT and CDR2 is YYEEEE. CDR3 length: 15 residues. With 2 bases removed from V and 6 bases from J, the gap between germline ends came to 14 bases. CDR3 sequence: CASSFRTYCAGELFF. CDR3 DNA: TGTGCCAGCAGCTTTAGAACTTATTGCGCCGGGGAGCTGTTTTTT.

This clonotype was counted a few times. In DNA, the CDR3 is TGTGCCAGCAGTTTAGTGGGGGCTGGGACTGAAGCTTTCTTT. This translates into CASSLVGAGTEAFF. The chain uses TRBV27 and TRBJ1-1, with D perhaps TRBD1 (6 bases). Per the germline V gene, CDR1 is MNHEY and CDR2 is SMNVEV (reference sequence). Trimming shortened V by 2 bases and J by 5 bases, and 12 bases separated the two germline ends. The CDR3 consists of 14 residues.

This clonotype showed up just a few times. This chain joins TRBV18 and TRBJ1-1, with 9 bases fitting TRBD1. Germline CDR1 KGHSH, CDR2 LQKENI. With 5 bases clipped from V and 3 bases from J, the junction kept 4 bases outside the gene matches. The CDR3 length is 14 residues. Here the CDR3 reads CASSLDRGDTEAFF. CDR3 bases: TGTGCCAGCTCATTGGACAGGGGTGACACTGAAGCTTTCTTT.

This clonotype came up a few times. The rearrangement links TRBV11-2 to TRBJ2-3, with TRBD1 as a possible D gene (6 bases). Germline CDR1 and CDR2: SGHAT and FQNNGV. The V end was cut by 7 bases, the J end by 0 bases, with 17 bases between. The CDR3 covers 16 residues. The CDR3 DNA is TGTGCCAGCACCATACAGGGTACCTCTAGCACAGATACGCAGTATTTT. Protein: CASTIQGTSSTDTQYF.

The chain employs TRBV1 and TRBJ2-7; the table's D gene call, TRBD2, was not cross checked with the DNA. TRBV1 is a recognized pseudogene. This CDR3 is 18 amino acids long. The CDR3: CTSSQPHPLAGVNYEQYF. In DNA form, the CDR3 reads TGCACCAGCAGCCAACCCCATCCCCTAGCGGGAGTCAACTACGAGCAGTACTTC.

The chain joins TRBV12-3 or TRBV12-4 to TRBJ1-2; the match to TRBD1 covers 7 bases. With 5 bases clipped from V and 5 bases from J, the junction kept 5 bases outside the gene matches. This CDR3 region has 13 residues. The CDR3 nucleotides read TGTGCCAGCAGTACAGGGACAGCATATGGCTACACCTTC. Protein sequence: CASSTGTAYGYTF.

Only a few counts were recorded for this clonotype. The chain uses TRBV24-1 and TRBJ1-3; D not resolved. V was trimmed by 3 bases and J by 0 bases, leaving 5 bases between them. Germline CDR1 and CDR2: KGHDR and SFDVKD. This CDR3 has 14 residues. The CDR3 protein is CATSDPRSGNTIYF. CDR3 sequence (DNA): TGTGCCACCAGTGATCCCCGCTCTGGAAACACCATATATTTT.

This clonotype was detected only a few times. This chain uses TRBV7-9 with TRBJ1-1; weak D call: TRBD1 (5 bases). In germline, CDR1 is SEHNR, CDR2 FQNEAQ (reference sequence). CDR3 length: 12 amino acids. Trimming took 2 bases from V and 8 from J, leaving 9 bases between them. CDR3 loop: CASSLRGSEAFF. CDR3 in DNA: TGTGCCAGCAGCTTACGGGGCAGCGAAGCTTTCTTT.

This clonotype was recorded a few times. V is TRBV9 and J is TRBJ2-3; D unclear. V gave up 1 base and J gave up 0 bases, with 12 bases separating them. The CDR3 is 16 residues long. CDR1 is SGDLS, CDR2 YYNGEE, per germline. The CDR3 DNA follows: TGTGCCAGCAGCGTACCTCTGCGCGGTAGCACAGATACGCAGTATTTT. Its translation is CASSVPLRGSTDTQYF.

This clonotype was counted a few times. The genes are TRBV14 and TRBJ2-3; no reliable D call. The V gene lost 3 bases and the J gene lost 3 bases, with 13 bases spanning the gap. Germline V lookup: CDR1 SGHDN, CDR2 FVKESK. The CDR3 covers 15 residues. CDR3 residues: CASSQDVSRTDTQYF. The CDR3, as DNA: TGTGCCAGCAGCCAGGACGTCTCGAGGACAGATACGCAGTATTTT.

This clonotype was observed a few times. The chain employs TRBV30 and TRBJ2-3; 9 bases map to TRBD2. CDR1 and CDR2 from the germline V gene are GTSNPN and SVGIG (reference sequence). Losses at the gene ends were 4 bases for V and 0 bases for J; bases not matched to a gene: 8. The CDR3 covers 16 residues. CDR3 sequence (DNA): TGTGCCTGGACTGGGGCGGGGGGGGTTAGCACAGATACGCAGTATTTT. Translated: CAWTGAGGVSTDTQYF.

This clonotype was detected a few times. The rearrangement uses TRBV4-1 and TRBJ2-7; possibly TRBD1 or TRBD2 for D (5 bases each). The CDR3 has 14 residues. Looked up from germline, CDR1 is MGHRA and CDR2 is YSYEKL. V lost 4 bases to trimming and J lost 5 bases, with 15 bases between them. The CDR3 DNA sequence: TGCGCCAGCAGCCTCGGGACGGGGTCCCACGAGCAGTACTTC. Its translation is CASSLGTGSHEQYF.

This chain joins TRBV20-1 and TRBJ2-3; 11 positions agree with TRBD2. In germline, CDR1 is DFQATT, CDR2 SNEGSKA (reference sequence). CDR3 length: 16 amino acids. J lost 4 bases, V lost 5 bases, and 11 bases had no gene match. The DNA of the CDR3 is TGCAGTGCTGACTTAGGGCTAGCGGGAGGAGCAGATACGCAGTATTTT. Encoded protein: CSADLGLAGGADTQYF.

This chain uses TRBV7-8 with TRBJ2-1; no reliable D call. Trimming shortened V by 1 base and J by 10 bases, and 11 bases separated the two germline ends. The CDR3 is made up of 13 amino acids. Germline values: CDR1 SGHVS, CDR2 FQNEAQ. The CDR3 region has the DNA TGTGCCAGCAGCTTAGAGTGGCTGAGAGAGCAGTTCTTC. Translated: CASSLEWLREQFF. Drawing the rest from reference TRBV7-8 and TRBJ2-1, the complete variable domain is GAGVSQSPRYKVAKRGQDVALRCDPISGHVSLFWYQQALGQGPEFLTYFQNEAQLDKSGLPSDRFFAERPEGSVSTLKIQRTQQEDSAVYLCASSLEWLREQFFGPGTRLTVL.